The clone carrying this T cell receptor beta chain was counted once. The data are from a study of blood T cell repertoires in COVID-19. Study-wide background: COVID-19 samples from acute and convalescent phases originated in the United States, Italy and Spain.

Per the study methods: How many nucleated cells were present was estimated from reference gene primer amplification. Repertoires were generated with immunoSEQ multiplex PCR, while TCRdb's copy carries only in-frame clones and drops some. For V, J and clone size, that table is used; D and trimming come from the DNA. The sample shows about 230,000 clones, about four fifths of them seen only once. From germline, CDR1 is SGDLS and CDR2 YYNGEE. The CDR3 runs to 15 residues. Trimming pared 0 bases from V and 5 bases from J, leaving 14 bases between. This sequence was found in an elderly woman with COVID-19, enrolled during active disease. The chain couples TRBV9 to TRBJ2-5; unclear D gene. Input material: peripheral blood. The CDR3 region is CASSVGSAMRETQYF. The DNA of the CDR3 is TGTGCCAGCAGCGTAGGCAGTGCGATGAGGGAGACCCAGTACTTC.